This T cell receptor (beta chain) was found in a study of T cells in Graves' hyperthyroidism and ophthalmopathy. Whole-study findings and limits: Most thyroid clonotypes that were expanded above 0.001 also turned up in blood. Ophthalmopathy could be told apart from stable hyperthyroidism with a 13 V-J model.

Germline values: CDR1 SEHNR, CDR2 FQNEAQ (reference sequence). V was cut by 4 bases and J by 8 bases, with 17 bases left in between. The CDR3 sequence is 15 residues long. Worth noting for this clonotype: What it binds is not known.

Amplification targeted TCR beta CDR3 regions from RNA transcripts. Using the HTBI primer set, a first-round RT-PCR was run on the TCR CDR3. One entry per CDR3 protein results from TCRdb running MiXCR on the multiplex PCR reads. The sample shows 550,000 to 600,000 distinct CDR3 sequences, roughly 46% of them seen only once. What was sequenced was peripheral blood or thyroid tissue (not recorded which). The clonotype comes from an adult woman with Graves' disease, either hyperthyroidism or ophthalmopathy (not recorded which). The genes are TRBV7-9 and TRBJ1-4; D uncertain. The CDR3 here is CASSYRRAYEEKLFF. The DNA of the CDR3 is TGTGCCAGCAGCTACCGAAGGGCCTACGAGGAAAAACTGTTTTTT.